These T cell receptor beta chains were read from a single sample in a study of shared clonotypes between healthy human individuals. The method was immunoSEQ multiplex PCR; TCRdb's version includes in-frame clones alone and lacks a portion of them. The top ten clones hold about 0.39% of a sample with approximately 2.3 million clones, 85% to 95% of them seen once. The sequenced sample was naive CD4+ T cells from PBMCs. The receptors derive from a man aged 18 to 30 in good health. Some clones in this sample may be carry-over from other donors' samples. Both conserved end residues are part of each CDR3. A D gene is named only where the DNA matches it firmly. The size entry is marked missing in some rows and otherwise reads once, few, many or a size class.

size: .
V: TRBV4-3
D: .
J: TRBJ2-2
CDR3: CASSQRTGFAGELFF
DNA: TGCGCCAGCAGCCAAAGAACGGGTTTCGCCGGGGAGCTGTTTTTT

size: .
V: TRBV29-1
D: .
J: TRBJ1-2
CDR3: CSVEKAGARVYGYTF
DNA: TGCAGCGTTGAAAAGGCAGGGGCGCGGGTCTATGGCTACACCTTC

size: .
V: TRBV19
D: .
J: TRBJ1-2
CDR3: CASSTRTGVGYGYTF
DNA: TGTGCCAGTAGTACACGGACCGGGGTCGGCTATGGCTACACCTTC

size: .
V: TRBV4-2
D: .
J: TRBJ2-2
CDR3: CASSQPTSTDLNTGELFF
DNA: TGTGCCAGCAGCCAACCTACTTCGACAGACTTGAACACCGGGGAGCTGTTTTTT

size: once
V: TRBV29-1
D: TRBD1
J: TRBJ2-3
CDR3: CSVGGQVSDTQYF
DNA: TGCAGCGTTGGGGGACAGGTTTCAGATACGCAGTATTTT

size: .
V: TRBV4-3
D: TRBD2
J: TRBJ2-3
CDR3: CASSHPVAGGPLSTQYF
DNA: TGCGCCAGCAGCCACCCTGTAGCGGGAGGGCCCCTCTCGACGCAGTATTTT

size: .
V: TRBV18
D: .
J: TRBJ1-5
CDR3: CASSPPGGKGSQPQHF
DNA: TGTGCCAGCTCACCACCGGGAGGGAAAGGCAGTCAGCCCCAGCATTTT

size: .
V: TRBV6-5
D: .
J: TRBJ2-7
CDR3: CASSYTRPKWSMEQYF
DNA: TGTGCCAGCAGTTACACCCGGCCCAAATGGTCAATGGAGCAGTACTTC

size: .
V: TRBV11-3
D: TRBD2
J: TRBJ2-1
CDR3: CASSISGATYNEQFF
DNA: TGTGCCAGCAGCATAAGCGGGGCGACCTACAATGAGCAGTTCTTC

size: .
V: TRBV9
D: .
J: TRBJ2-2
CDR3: CASSVAVERGAGELFF
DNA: TGTGCCAGCAGCGTAGCGGTAGAGCGCGGGGCCGGGGAGCTGTTTTTT

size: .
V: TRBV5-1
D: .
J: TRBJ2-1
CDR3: CASSLADRGLSYNEQFF
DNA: TGCGCCAGCAGCTTGGCCGACAGGGGACTATCCTACAATGAGCAGTTCTTC

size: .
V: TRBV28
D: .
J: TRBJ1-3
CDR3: CASSLAGNTIYF
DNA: TGTGCCAGCAGTTTAGCTGGAAACACCATATATTTT

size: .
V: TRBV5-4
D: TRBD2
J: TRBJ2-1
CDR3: CASSPDPLREMGFGEQFF
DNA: TGTGCCAGCAGCCCCGACCCGTTGCGGGAGATGGGATTCGGTGAGCAGTTCTTC

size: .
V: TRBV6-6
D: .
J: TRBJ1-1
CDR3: CASSRDTEAFF
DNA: TGTGCCAGCAGCCGGGACACTGAAGCTTTCTTT

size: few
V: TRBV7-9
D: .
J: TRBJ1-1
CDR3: CASSSPQNTEAFF
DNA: TGTGCCAGCAGCTCGCCCCAGAACACTGAAGCTTTCTTT

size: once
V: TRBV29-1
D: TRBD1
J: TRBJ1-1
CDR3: CSVGQGDTEAFF
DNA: TGCAGCGTTGGACAGGGGGATACTGAAGCTTTCTTT

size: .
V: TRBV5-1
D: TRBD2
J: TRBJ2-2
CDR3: CASRDNREGPTGELFF
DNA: TGCGCCAGCAGGGACAATCGGGAGGGCCCAACCGGGGAGCTGTTTTTT

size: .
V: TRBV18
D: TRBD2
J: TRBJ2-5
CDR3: CASSPGSGTPSQYF
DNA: TGTGCCAGCTCACCAGGGAGCGGGACCCCGTCCCAGTACTTC

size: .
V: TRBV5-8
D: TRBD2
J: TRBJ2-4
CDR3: CASSQRGSKNIQYF
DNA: TGTGCCAGCAGCCAGCGGGGTTCCAAAAACATTCAGTACTTC

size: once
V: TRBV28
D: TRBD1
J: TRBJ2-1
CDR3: CASTSPGTATYNEQFF
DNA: TGTGCCAGCACCTCTCCCGGGACAGCAACCTACAATGAGCAGTTCTTC

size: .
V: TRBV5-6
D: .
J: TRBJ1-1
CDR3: CASSRWPMVLNTEAFF
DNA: TGTGCCAGCAGCCGTTGGCCCATGGTACTGAACACTGAAGCTTTCTTT

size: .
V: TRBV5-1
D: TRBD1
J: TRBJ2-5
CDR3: CASSWGQGETQYF
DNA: TGCGCCAGCAGCTGGGGACAGGGCGAGACCCAGTACTTC

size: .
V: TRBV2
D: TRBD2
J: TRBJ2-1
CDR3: CASSVEAGGSEQFF
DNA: TGTGCCAGCAGTGTAGAAGCGGGAGGTAGTGAGCAGTTCTTC

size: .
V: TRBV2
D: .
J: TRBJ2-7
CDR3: CASREWQGTYEQYF
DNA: TGTGCCAGCAGAGAGTGGCAGGGCACCTACGAGCAGTACTTC

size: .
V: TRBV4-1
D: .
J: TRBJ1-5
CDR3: CASSHVTGRGGSNQPQHF
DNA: TGCGCCAGCAGCCATGTCACGGGCAGGGGCGGGAGCAATCAGCCCCAGCATTTT

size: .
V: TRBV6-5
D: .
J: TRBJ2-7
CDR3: CASSNRVPTTYEQYF
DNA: TGTGCCAGCAGTAACAGGGTCCCCACTACCTACGAGCAGTACTTC

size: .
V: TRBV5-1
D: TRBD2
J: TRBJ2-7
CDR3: CASSLAGNTYEQYF
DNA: TGCGCCAGCAGCTTAGCGGGAAATACCTACGAGCAGTACTTC